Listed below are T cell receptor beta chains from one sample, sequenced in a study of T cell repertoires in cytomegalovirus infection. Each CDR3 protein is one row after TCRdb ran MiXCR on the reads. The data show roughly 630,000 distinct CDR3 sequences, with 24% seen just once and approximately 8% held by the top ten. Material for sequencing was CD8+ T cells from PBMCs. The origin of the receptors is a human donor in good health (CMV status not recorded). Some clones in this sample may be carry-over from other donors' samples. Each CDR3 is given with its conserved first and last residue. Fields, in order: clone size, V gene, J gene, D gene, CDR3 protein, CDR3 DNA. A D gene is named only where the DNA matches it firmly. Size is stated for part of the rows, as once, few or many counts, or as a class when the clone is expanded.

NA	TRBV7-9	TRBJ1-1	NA	CASSPPGFAEAFF	TGTGCCAGCAGCCCCCCAGGGTTCGCTGAAGCTTTCTTT
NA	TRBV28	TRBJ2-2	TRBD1	CASSFQGQLTYTGELFF	TGTGCCAGCAGTTTCCAGGGACAGTTAACATACACCGGGGAGCTGTTTTTT
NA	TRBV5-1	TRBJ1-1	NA	CASSETVGSTEAFF	TGCGCCAGCAGCGAGACAGTTGGTAGCACTGAAGCTTTCTTT
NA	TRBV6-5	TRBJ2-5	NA	CASGEKRGETQYF	TGTGCCAGCGGGGAGAAACGTGGAGAGACCCAGTACTTC
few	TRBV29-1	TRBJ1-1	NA	CSVAPTSGSAEAFF	TGCAGCGTAGCTCCTACCTCAGGGAGCGCTGAAGCTTTCTTT
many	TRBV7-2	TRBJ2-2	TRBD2	CASSPSGTSGGLNTGELFF	TGTGCCAGCAGCCCCTCCGGGACTAGCGGGGGCCTTAACACCGGGGAGCTGTTTTTT
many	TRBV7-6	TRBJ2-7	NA	CASSSADEQYF	TGTGCCAGCAGCTCTGCGGACGAGCAGTACTTC
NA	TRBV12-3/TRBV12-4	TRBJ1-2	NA	CASSTTPVNYGYTF	TGTGCCAGCAGCACTACACCTGTGAACTATGGCTACACCTTC
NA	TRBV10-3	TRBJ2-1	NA	CAIGESTDRSSYNEQFF	TGTGCCATCGGTGAGTCGACAGACAGAAGCTCCTACAATGAGCAGTTCTTC
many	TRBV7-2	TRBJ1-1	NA	CASSLRENTEAFF	TGTGCCAGCAGCTTACGGGAGAACACTGAAGCTTTCTTT
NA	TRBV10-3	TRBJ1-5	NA	CAISPEFTEDQPQHF	TGTGCCATCAGTCCAGAATTCACGGAAGATCAGCCCCAGCATTTT
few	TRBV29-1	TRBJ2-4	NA	CSALTAKNIQYF	TGCAGCGCATTGACAGCCAAAAACATTCAGTACTTC
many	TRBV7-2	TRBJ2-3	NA	CASSFGGLYDPDTQYF	TGTGCCAGCAGCTTTGGGGGTCTTTACGATCCAGATACGCAGTATTTT
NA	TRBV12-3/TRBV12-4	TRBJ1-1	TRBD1	CASSLSGQGGTEAFF	TGTGCCAGCAGTCTCTCCGGACAGGGAGGGACTGAAGCTTTCTTT
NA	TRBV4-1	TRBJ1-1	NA	CVSSHPGRLTEAFF	TGCGTCAGCAGCCATCCTGGAAGGCTCACTGAAGCTTTCTTT
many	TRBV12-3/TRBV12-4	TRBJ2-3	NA	CASSNSGPTDTQYF	TGTGCCAGCAGTAATAGCGGCCCCACAGATACGCAGTATTTT
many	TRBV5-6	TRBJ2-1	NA	CASSSVGSYNEQFF	TGTGCCAGCAGCTCGGTCGGATCCTACAATGAGCAGTTCTTC
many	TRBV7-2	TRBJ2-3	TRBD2	CASSFTSGGLSTDTQYF	TGTGCCAGCAGTTTTACTAGCGGGGGGCTGAGCACAGATACGCAGTATTTT
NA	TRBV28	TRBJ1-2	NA	CVSSTPGQLGYTF	TGTGTCAGCAGCACACCGGGGCAGCTGGGCTACACCTTC
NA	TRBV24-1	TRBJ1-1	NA	CATSDFETDEAFF	TGTGCCACCAGTGATTTCGAGACAGATGAAGCTTTCTTT
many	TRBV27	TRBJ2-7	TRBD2	CASRPGLLYEQYF	TGTGCCAGCAGACCGGGACTACTCTACGAGCAGTACTTC
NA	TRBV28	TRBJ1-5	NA	CASSLVETSNQPQHF	TGTGCCAGCAGTTTAGTAGAGACAAGCAATCAGCCCCAGCATTTT
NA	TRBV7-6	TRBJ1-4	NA	CASSSDPQRALMNEKLFF	TGTGCCAGCAGCTCGGACCCACAAAGGGCCCTGATGAATGAAAAACTGTTTTTT
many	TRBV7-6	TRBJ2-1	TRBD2	CASSTPTSGGPRSSYNEQFF	TGTGCCAGCAGCACACCGACTAGCGGGGGGCCCAGGAGCTCCTACAATGAGCAGTTCTTC
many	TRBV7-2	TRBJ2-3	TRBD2	CASSLNGGTSTDTQYF	TGTGCCAGCAGCTTGAACGGGGGGACCTCCACAGATACGCAGTATTTT
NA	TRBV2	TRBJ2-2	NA	CAITGTNTGELFF	TGTGCCATCACAGGGACGAACACCGGGGAGCTGTTTTTT
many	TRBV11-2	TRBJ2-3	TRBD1	CASSFGLGTGSTDTQYF	TGTGCCAGCAGCTTCGGTCTGGGGACAGGAAGCACAGATACGCAGTATTTT
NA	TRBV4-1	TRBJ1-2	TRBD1	CASSPTSTGGYGYTF	TGCGCCAGCAGCCCCACATCTACAGGGGGATATGGCTACACCTTC
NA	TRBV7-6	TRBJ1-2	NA	CASSFLSEEINYGYTF	TGTGCCAGCAGCTTTCTGTCAGAGGAAATTAACTATGGCTACACCTTC
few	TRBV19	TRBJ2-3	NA	CASSIIESTDTQYF	TGTGCCAGTAGTATCATCGAGAGCACAGATACGCAGTATTTT
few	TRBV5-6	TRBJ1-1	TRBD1	CASSFKGQGIVSTEAFF	TGTGCCAGCAGCTTTAAGGGACAGGGGATAGTTAGCACTGAAGCTTTCTTT
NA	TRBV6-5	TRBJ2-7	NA	CASSSTYTGEQYF	TGTGCCAGCAGCTCCACTTACACGGGCGAGCAGTACTTC
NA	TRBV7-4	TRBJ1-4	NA	CANSLQGMNEKLFF	TGTGCCAACAGCCTACAGGGAATGAATGAAAAACTGTTTTTT
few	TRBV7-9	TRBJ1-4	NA	CASSLIRGRNEKLFF	TGTGCCAGCAGCTTGATCAGGGGCCGTAATGAAAAACTGTTTTTT
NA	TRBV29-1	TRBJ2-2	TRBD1	CSVSSDRGYTGELFF	TGCAGCGTCTCCTCGGACAGGGGATACACCGGGGAGCTGTTTTTT
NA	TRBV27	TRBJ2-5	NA	CASSLSSGLSRTQYF	TGTGCCAGCAGTTTATCATCAGGCCTTAGTAGAACCCAGTACTTC
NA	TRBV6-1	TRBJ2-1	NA	CASSWTGIFGYEQFF	TGTGCCAGCAGCTGGACGGGAATATTTGGTTATGAGCAGTTCTTC
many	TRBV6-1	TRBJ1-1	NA	CASSGTRQVEAFF	TGTGCCAGCAGTGGGACTCGACAGGTAGAAGCTTTCTTT
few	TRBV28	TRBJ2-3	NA	CATAPIPVGQSTDTQYF	TGTGCCACCGCTCCCATCCCGGTAGGACAGAGCACAGATACGCAGTATTTT
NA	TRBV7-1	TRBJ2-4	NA	CVSSSFVQGTQPIAKNIQYF	TGTGTCAGCAGCTCCTTCGTTCAGGGGACTCAACCAATAGCCAAAAACATTCAGTACTTC
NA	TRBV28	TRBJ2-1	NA	CASGDRRDEQFF	TGTGCCAGTGGGGACCGTAGGGATGAGCAGTTCTTC
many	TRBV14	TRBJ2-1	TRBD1	CASSQDIRGQYNEQFF	TGTGCCAGCAGCCAAGATATCAGGGGACAGTACAATGAGCAGTTCTTC
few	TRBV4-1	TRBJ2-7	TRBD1	CASSQGQGAFEQYF	TGCGCCAGCAGCCAAGGGCAGGGGGCGTTCGAGCAGTACTTC
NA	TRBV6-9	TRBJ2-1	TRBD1	CASVDRGSYNEQFF	TGTGCCAGCGTCGACAGGGGTTCCTACAATGAGCAGTTCTTC
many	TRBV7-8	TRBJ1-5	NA	CASSLSSGGIRQPQHF	TGTGCCAGCAGCCTCAGTTCGGGGGGGATTCGACAGCCCCAGCATTTT
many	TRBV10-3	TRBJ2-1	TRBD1	CAISSGQNNEQFF	TGTGCCATCAGCTCGGGACAGAACAATGAGCAGTTCTTC
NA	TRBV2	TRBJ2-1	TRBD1	CASRLGQVSSYNEQFF	TGTGCCAGCAGGTTAGGACAGGTGAGCTCCTACAATGAGCAGTTCTTC
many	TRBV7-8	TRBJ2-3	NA	CASSLGVGTDTQYF	TGTGCCAGCAGCTTAGGGGTGGGGACAGATACGCAGTATTTT
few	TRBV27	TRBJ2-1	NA	CASSPLEASNEQFF	TGTGCCAGCAGTCCCCTCGAAGCGAGCAATGAGCAGTTCTTC